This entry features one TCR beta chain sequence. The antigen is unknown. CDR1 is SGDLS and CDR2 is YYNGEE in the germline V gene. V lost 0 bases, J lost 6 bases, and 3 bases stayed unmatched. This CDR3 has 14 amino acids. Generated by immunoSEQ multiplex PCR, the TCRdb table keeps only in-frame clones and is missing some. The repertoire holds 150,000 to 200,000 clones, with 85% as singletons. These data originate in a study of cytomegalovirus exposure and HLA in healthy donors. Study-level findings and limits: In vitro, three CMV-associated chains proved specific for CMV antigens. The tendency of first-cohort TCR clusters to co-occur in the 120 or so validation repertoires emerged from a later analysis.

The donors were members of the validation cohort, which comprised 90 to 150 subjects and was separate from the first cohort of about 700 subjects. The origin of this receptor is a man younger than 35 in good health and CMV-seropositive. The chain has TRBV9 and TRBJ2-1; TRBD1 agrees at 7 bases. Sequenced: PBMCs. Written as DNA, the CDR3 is TGTGCCAGCAGCGTAGCAAGGGGGCCCAATGAGCAGTTCTTC. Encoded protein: CASSVARGPNEQFF.